This T cell receptor (beta chain) was found in a study of early stage breast cancer tumors. Study results and caveats: Bulk DNA sequencing of unsorted cells missed chain pairing and markers.

This clone was counted a single time. Antigen specificity is unknown. This table comes from immunoSEQ multiplex PCR, and its TCRdb copy is limited to in-frame clones, with some not included. The sample consists of 69,000 or so clones, less than 90% of them appearing once. The clonotype comes from a person aged 35-55 years with breast cancer. The sample was blood.

The CDR3 spells CASSLGQGDTIYF. CDR3 nucleotides: TGTGCCAGCAGCTTAGGCCAAGGAGACACCATATATTTT. This rearrangement joins TRBV11-3 to TRBJ1-3; D not certain. Germline loops: CDR1 SGHNT, CDR2 YENEEA. V gave up 1 base and J gave up 8 bases, with 9 bases separating them. This CDR3 is built from 13 residues.